This T cell receptor beta chain was retrieved from a study of follicular helper T cells after annual influenza vaccination. Study findings and constraints: Yearly vaccinations repeatedly recalled conserved clonotypes in ICOS+CD38+ cTfh. ICOS+CD38+ cTfh clonality tracked population frequency, and its change tracked circulating plasmablast change.

Time point specified: 2013-2014 season, 7 days after vaccination. Some clones are missing from TCRdb's copy, which holds only in-frame ones; the method was immunoSEQ multiplex PCR. The sample includes under 9,500 clones, about 83% of them seen just once. Points on this clone: The antigen is unknown.

This receptor was taken from an adult who received the influenza vaccine. Here the sequenced sample was CXCR5+ CD38- circulating T follicular helper cells from blood, taken 7 days after influenza vaccination. As to subset: circulating Tfh, non-naive CD4+CXCR5+PD-1+ (ICOS+CD38+ or ICOS-CD38-).

Written as DNA, the CDR3 is TGTGCCAGCAGTTACGACAGGAACACTGAAGCTTTCTTT. Protein sequence: CASSYDRNTEAFF. The V gene is TRBV6-5, the J gene TRBJ1-1; tentative D call: TRBD1 (5 bases). The CDR3 length is 13 residues. Trimming shortened V by 2 bases and J by 1 base, and 5 bases separated the two germline ends. Germline lookup yields CDR1 MNHEY and CDR2 SVGAGI.